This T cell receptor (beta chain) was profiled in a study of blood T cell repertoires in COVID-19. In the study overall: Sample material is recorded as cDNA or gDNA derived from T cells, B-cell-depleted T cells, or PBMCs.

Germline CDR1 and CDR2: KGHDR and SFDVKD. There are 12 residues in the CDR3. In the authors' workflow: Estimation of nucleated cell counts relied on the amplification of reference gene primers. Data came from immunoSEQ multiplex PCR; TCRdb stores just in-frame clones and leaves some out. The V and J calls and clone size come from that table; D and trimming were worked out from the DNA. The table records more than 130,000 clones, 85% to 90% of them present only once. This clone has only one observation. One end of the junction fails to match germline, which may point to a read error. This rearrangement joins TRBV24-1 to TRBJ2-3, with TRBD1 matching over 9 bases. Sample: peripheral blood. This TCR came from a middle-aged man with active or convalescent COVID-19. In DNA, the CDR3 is TGTGCCACCAGTGATTCCGGGACAGGGCAAGACTTT. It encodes CATSDSGTGQDF.